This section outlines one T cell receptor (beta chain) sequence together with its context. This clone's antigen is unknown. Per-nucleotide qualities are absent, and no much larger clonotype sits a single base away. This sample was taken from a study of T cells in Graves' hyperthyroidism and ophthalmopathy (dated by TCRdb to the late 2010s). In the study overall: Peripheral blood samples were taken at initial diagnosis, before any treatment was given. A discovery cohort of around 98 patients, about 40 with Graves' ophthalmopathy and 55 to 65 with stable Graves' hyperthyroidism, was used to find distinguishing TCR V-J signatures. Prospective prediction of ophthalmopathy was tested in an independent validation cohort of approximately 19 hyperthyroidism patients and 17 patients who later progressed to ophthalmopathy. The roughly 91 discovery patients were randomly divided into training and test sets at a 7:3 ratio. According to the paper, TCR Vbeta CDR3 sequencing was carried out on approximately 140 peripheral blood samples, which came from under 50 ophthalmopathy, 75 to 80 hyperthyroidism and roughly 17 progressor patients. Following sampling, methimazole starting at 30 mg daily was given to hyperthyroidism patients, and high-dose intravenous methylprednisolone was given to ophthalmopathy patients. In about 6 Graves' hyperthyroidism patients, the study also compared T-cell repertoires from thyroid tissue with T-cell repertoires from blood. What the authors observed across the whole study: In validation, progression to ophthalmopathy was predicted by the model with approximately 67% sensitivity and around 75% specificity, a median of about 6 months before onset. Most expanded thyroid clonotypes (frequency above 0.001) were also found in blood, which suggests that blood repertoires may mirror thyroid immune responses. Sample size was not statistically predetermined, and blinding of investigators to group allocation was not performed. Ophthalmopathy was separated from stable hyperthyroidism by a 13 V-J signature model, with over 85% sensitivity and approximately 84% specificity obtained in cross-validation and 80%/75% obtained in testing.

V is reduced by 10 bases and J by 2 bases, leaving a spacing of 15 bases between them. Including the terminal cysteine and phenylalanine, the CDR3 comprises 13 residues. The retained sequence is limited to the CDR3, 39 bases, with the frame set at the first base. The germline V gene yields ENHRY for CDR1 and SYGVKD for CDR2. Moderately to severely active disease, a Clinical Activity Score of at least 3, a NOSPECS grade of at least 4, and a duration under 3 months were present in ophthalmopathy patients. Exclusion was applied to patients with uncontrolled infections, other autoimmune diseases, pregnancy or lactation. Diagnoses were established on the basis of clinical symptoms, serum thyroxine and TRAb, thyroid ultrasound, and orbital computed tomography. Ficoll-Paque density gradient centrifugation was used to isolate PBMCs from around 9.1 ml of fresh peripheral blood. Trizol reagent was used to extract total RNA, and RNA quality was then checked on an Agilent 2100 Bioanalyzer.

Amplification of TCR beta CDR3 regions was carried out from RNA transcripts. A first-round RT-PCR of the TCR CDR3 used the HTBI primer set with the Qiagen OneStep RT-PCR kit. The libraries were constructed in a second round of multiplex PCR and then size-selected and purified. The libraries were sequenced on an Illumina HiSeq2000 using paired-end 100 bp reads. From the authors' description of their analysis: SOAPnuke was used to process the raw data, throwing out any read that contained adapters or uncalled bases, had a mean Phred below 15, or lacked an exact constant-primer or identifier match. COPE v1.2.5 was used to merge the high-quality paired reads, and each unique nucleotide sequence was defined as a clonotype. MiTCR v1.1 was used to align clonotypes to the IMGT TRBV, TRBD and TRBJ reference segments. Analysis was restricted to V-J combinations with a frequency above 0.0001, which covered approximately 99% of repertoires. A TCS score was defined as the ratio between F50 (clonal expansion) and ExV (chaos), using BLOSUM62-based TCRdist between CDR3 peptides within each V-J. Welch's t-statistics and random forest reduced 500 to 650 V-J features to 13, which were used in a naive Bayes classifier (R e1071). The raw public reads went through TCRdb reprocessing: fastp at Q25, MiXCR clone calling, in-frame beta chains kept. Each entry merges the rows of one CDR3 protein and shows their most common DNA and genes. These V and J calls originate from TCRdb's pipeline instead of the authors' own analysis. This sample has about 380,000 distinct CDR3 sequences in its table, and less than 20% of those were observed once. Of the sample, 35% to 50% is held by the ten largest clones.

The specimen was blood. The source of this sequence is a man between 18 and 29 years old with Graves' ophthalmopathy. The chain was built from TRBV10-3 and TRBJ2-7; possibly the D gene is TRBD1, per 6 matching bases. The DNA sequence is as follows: TGTGCCACCGGACAGTACTCTACCTACGAGCAGTACTTC. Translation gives CATGQYSTYEQYF.